This paragraph covers one T cell receptor beta chain sequence. The antigen it binds to is not known. Base qualities are missing; no much larger clone stands one base away. The source of the sample is a study of T cells in narcolepsy (dated by TCRdb to the late 2010s). Concerning the study at large: Patients with narcolepsy type 1 or type 2 (NT1, NT2) and healthy control donors were enrolled in the study. The study sought autoreactive T cells targeting hypocretin neuron self-antigens (hypocretin, TRIB2) in narcolepsy patients, using TCR Vbeta sequencing to track clonotypes in blood and CSF. The full study reports these points: No sequences matching autoreactive T cell clones were contained in some blood memory CD4+ repertoires from patients and controls. Patients and controls had comparable numbers of sequenced blood memory CD4+ clonotypes, averaging about 37,000 and 33,000, respectively. In plots comparing CSF and blood CD4+ T cell clonotypes from the same patient, HCRT-specific and TRIB2-specific autoreactive clonotypes were highlighted. Autoreactive clonotypes were reported to be detected serially in the blood of the same patients and of different patients, but not in the blood of healthy controls.

Memory CD4+ T cells were sorted ex vivo from peripheral blood of narcolepsy patients and healthy controls for TCR Vbeta sequencing. Library creation used the immunoSEQ multiplex PCR assay. In its TCRdb copy, this immuneACCESS table keeps in-frame sequences only and misses some clones. Where compared with another copy, unresolved V genes explain less than half of these, and the others have no known cause. This sample has 37,000 or so clones in its table, and approximately 85% of those were observed once. The ten largest clones take up around 1.6% of the sample. The cysteine opens and the phenylalanine closes a CDR3 of 15 amino acids. Only the CDR3 region is kept as DNA, spanning 45 bases read in frame from base 1. Compared with germline, V lacks 2 bases and J lacks 0 bases; bases without a gene match: 3. Reading the germline V gene gives CDR1 SGHTA and CDR2 FQGTGA.

Sequencing was carried out using CD45RA- memory CD4+ T cells from PBMCs. Read against the paper, the sample's cell subset or site label means: memory T cells sorted ex vivo from peripheral blood. Here the chain combines TRBV7-3 and TRBJ2-7, with 8 middle bases fitting TRBD1. The receptor's source is a human donor with narcolepsy. Here the CDR3 is given as CASSLGTGVSYEQYF. The bases are TGTGCCAGCAGCTTAGGGACAGGCGTCTCCTACGAGCAGTACTTC.